The T cell receptor beta chain described here comes from a study of identical twins. All donors were healthy Caucasians. Trimming removed 1 base from V and 0 bases from J, with 12 bases in between. CDR1 SGDLS and CDR2 YYNGEE come from the germline V gene. This CDR3 contains 16 residues. This clonotype was picked up a small number of times. One entry per CDR3 protein results from TCRdb running MiXCR on the 5' RACE reads. The table lists nearly 200,000 distinct CDR3 sequences, approximately 16% of them singletons, with over 35% in the top ten. These records were also assigned to another study, of T cells expressing NK-cell markers.

Material for sequencing was CD8+ T cells sorted from blood. This chain joins TRBV9 and TRBJ2-3, with a weak D call TRBD2 (5 bases). The clonotype comes from a woman aged 18-35 years in good health. The CDR3: CASSVKRGISTDTQYF. Here the CDR3 DNA reads TGTGCCAGCAGCGTAAAACGAGGGATTAGCACAGATACGCAGTATTTT.